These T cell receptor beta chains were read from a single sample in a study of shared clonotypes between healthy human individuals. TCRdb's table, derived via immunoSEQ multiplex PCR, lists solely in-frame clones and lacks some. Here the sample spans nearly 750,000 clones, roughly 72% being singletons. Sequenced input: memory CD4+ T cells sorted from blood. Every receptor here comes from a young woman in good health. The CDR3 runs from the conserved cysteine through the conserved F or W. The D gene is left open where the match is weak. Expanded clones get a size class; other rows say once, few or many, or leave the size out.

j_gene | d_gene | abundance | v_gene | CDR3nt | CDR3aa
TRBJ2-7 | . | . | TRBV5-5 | TGTGCCAGCAGCCCGGTGTCGAGGACCAACGAGCAGTACTTC | CASSPVSRTNEQYF
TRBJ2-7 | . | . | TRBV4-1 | TGCGCCAGCAGCCAAGAGGGGAGGACTACCTACGAGCAGTACTTC | CASSQEGRTTYEQYF
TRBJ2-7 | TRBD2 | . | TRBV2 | TGTGCCAGCGGGGAGGGCCTAACGGGGGAGCAGTACTTC | CASGEGLTGEQYF
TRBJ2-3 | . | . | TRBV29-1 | TGCAGCGCTCCGTTCCGGGCTAGCACAGATACGCAGTATTTT | CSAPFRASTDTQYF
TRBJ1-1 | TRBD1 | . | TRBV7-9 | TGTGCCAGCAGCTGGGGAGACAGGGGCGCTGAAGCTTTCTTT | CASSWGDRGAEAFF
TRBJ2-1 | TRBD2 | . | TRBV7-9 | TGTGCCAGCAGCTTAACGGCCGGACTAGCGGGTAATGAGCAGTTCTTC | CASSLTAGLAGNEQFF
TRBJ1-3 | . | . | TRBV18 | TGTGCCAGCTCACCACTAGGTCAGGGTGATGGAAACACCATATATTTT | CASSPLGQGDGNTIYF
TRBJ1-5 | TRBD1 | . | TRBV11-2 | TGTGCCAGCAGTCCGGGACAGGGGGCACAGCCCCAGCATTTT | CASSPGQGAQPQHF
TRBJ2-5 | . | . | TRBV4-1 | TGCGCCAGCAGCCAAGGAGGGCCCACGGAGACCCAGTACTTC | CASSQGGPTETQYF
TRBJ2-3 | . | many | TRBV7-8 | TGTGCCAGCAGCTTAGCAGGGTCCGGCACAGATACGCAGTATTTT | CASSLAGSGTDTQYF
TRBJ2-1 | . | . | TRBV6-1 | TGTGCCAGCAGTGACATAGCTTGGAATGAGCAGTTCTTC | CASSDIAWNEQFF
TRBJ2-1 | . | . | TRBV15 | TGTGCCACCAGCAGGCCCACCTCGGGGGAGCAGTTCTTC | CATSRPTSGEQFF
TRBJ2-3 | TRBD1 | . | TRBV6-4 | TGTGCCAGCAGCGACAGGGGGGACACAGATACGCAGTATTTT | CASSDRGDTDTQYF
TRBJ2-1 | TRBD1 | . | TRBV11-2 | TGTGCCAGCCTTCGGGGACAGGGGCACAATGAGCAGTTCTTC | CASLRGQGHNEQFF
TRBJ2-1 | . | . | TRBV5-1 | TGCGCCAGCAGCTTGGTCAGTAACAATGAGCAGTTCTTC | CASSLVSNNEQFF
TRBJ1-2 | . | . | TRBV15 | TGTGCCACCAGCAGGCAGAACTATGGCTACACCTTC | CATSRQNYGYTF
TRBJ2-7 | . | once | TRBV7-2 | TGTGCCAGCGCCTTAGGGACTTCGTACGAGCAGTACTTC | CASALGTSYEQYF
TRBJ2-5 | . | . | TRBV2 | TGTGCCAGCACCGGCCAGCGTGGGGGCACCGGGGAGACCCAGTACTTC | CASTGQRGGTGETQYF
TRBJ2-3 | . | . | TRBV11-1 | TGTGCCAGCAGCTTAGAAGATACGCAGTATTTT | CASSLEDTQYF
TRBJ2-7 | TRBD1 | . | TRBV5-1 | TGCGCCAGCAGCTCAGGCGGGACAGGTCAACACGAGCAGTACTTC | CASSSGGTGQHEQYF
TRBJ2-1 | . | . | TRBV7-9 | TGTGCCAGCAGCTTAACGCAGGCTCATGAGCAGTTCTTC | CASSLTQAHEQFF
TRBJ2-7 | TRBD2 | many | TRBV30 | TGTGCCTGGAGTGTTGCCGGGACTAGCGGGAGTCGATACGAGCAGTACTTC | CAWSVAGTSGSRYEQYF
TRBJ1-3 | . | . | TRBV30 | TGTGCCTGGAGTGTCGCGCCGGTTGGAAACACCATATATTTT | CAWSVAPVGNTIYF
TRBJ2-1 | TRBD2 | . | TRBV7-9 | TGTGCCAGCAGCTACCCGGGGGGGATCAATGAGCAGTTCTTC | CASSYPGGINEQFF
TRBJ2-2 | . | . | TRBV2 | TGTGCCAGCAGAAATGACTGGGACACCGGGGAGCTGTTTTTT | CASRNDWDTGELFF
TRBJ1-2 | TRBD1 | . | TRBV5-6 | TGTGCCAGCAGCTTCCGACAGGGGATCTATGGCTACACCTTC | CASSFRQGIYGYTF
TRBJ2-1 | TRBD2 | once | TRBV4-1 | TGCGCCAGCAGCTCCAGCGGGAGTTACAATGAGCAGTTCTTC | CASSSSGSYNEQFF
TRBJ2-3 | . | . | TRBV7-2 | TGTGCCAGCAGCTCGTTAAACTGGGGCGAGGATACGCAGTATTTT | CASSSLNWGEDTQYF
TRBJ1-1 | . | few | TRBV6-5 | TGTGCCAGCAGTCAAGACAGAACTGCCTCTGAAGCTTTCTTT | CASSQDRTASEAFF
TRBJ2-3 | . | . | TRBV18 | TGTGCCAGCTCACCACCGGAGGGGAATACGCAGTATTTT | CASSPPEGNTQYF
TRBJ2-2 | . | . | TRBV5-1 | TGCGCCAGCAGCCCACGGACAAACACCGGGGAGCTGTTTTTT | CASSPRTNTGELFF
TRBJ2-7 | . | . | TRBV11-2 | TGTGCCAGCAGCTTAGGTCCAGACCGCGACGAGCAGTACTTC | CASSLGPDRDEQYF
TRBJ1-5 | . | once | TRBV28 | TGTGCCAGCAGTTTATACGCGGGGCAGGGGAGGGCTCAGCCCCAGCATTTT | CASSLYAGQGRAQPQHF
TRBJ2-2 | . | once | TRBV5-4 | TGTGCCAGCAGCTCAAGTTTGGGGACATCAAACACCGGGGAGCTGTTTTTT | CASSSSLGTSNTGELFF
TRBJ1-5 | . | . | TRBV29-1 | TGCAGCGTTGGGTCCCGAAATCAGCCCCAGCATTTT | CSVGSRNQPQHF
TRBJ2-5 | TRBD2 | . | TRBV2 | TGTGCCAGCAGTGAGGGTAGCGGGGCGAAGCAAGAGACCCAGTACTTC | CASSEGSGAKQETQYF
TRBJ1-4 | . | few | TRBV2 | TGTGCCAGCACCCCAGAGAGTGGGTTGCGAGAAAAACTGTTTTTT | CASTPESGLREKLFF
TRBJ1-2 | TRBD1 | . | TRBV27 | TGTGCCAGCGCCGGGACAGGGTTTGGTGGCTACACCTTC | CASAGTGFGGYTF
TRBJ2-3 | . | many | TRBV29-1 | TGCAGCGTTGGTTTAAGAGGGGACCCCACAGATACGCAGTATTTT | CSVGLRGDPTDTQYF
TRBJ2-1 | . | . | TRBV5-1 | TGCGCCAGCAGGGGGGGACAGACCTACAATGAGCAGTTCTTC | CASRGGQTYNEQFF
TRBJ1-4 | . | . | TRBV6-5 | TGTGCCAGCAGATTAACCTCTAATGAAAAACTGTTTTTT | CASRLTSNEKLFF
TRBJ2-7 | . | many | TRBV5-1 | TGCGCCAGCAGCTTGGAATCCCCTACCGAGCAGTACTTC | CASSLESPTEQYF
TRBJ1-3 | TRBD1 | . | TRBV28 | TGTGCCAGCAGTTTATCGGGATGGACAGGGGGGGGAAACACCATATATTTT | CASSLSGWTGGGNTIYF
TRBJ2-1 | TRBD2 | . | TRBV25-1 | TGTGCCAGCAGTGGAACTAGCGGGACCCGCTCCTACAATGAGCAGTTCTTC | CASSGTSGTRSYNEQFF
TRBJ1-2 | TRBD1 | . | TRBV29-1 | TGCAGCTCCCACACGGGACAGGGGCAAGGCTACACCTTC | CSSHTGQGQGYTF
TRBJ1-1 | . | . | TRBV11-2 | TGTGCCAGCAGCTTAAACAGGAACACTGAAGCTTTCTTT | CASSLNRNTEAFF
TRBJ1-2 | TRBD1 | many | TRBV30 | TGTGCCTGGAGTCCACAGGGGGCGCCCGGCTACACCTTC | CAWSPQGAPGYTF
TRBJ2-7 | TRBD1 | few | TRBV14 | TGTGCCAGCAGCCAAGCCACAGGGGGCGCGGAGCAGTACTTC | CASSQATGGAEQYF
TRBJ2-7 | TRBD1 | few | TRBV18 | TGTGCCAGCTCCGGGACAGAGTACGAGCAGTACTTC | CASSGTEYEQYF
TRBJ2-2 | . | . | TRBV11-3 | TGTGCCAGCAGCCCAGATAACCGCGGGCTGTTTTTT | CASSPDNRGLFF
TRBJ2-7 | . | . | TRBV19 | TGTGCCAGTAGTATCCCTGGTACCTACGAGCAGTACTTC | CASSIPGTYEQYF